Below, 22 T cell receptor beta chains from the same sample are listed, as sequenced in a study of radiotherapy plus CTLA-4 blockade in lung cancer. Profiled with immunoSEQ multiplex PCR; TCRdb holds only in-frame clones, not every one. Altogether fewer than 65,000 clones are present, roughly three quarters being singletons, with the ten largest covering around 7.9%. Sequencing was performed on peripheral blood, taken from a patient treated with radiotherapy plus ipilimumab. All receptors come from a human donor with non-small cell lung cancer who had a complete response to radiotherapy plus ipilimumab.

The chain links TRBV28 to TRBJ1-4; no definite D call. The CDR3 totals 16 residues. The germline V gene has CDR1 MDHEN and CDR2 SYDVKM. V was cut by 6 bases and J by 0 bases, with 14 bases left in between. DNA for the CDR3: TGTGCCAGCAGGTCTGAGTCGAGGACAACTAATGAAAAACTGTTTTTT. Translating it yields CASRSESRTTNEKLFF.

The CDR3 DNA reads as TGTGCCAGCAGCGTTTTAGCGGGAGGGCCGGATACGCAGTATTTT. Protein: CASSVLAGGPDTQYF. The chain links TRBV9 to TRBJ2-3; 11 bases agree with TRBD2. The CDR3 length is 15 residues. CDR1 is SGDLS and CDR2 is YYNGEE in the germline V gene. V gave up 2 bases and J gave up 6 bases; unmatched junction bases: 5.

The gene calls are TRBV9 and TRBJ2-1, with TRBD2 matching 14 bases. J was trimmed by 8 bases and V by 4 bases; bases with no gene match: 11. The CDR3 has 17 residues. CDR1 SGDLS and CDR2 YYNGEE come from the germline V gene. CDR3 in DNA: TGTGCCAGCAGCCCAATGACTAGCGGGAGGGCCAACCATGAGCAGTTCTTC. Its protein product is CASSPMTSGRANHEQFF.

The chain combines TRBV7-2 with TRBJ1-6, with a tentative D call TRBD1 (5 bases). CDR1 and CDR2 from the germline V gene are SGHTA and FQGNSA. The ends were cut back, 1 base at V and 4 bases at J, with 8 bases in the middle. The CDR3 runs 15 residues. CDR3 in amino acids: CASSLGDSYNSPLHF. Here the CDR3 DNA reads TGTGCCAGCAGCTTAGGGGACTCTTATAATTCACCCCTCCACTTT.

The chain employs TRBV19 and TRBJ1-5; 9 nucleotides agree with TRBD1. Germline loops: CDR1 LNHDA, CDR2 SQIVND (reference sequence). The CDR3 sequence is 16 residues long. The V and J ends lost 6 bases and 2 bases, in that order; junction bases with no gene match: 8. CDR3 nucleotide sequence: TGTGCCAGTAGGTACCGACAGGGGGGGGGCAATCAGCCCCAGCATTTT. Protein: CASRYRQGGGNQPQHF.

With respect to this clone: Other nucleotide sequences in the sample specify the same CDR3. The rearrangement uses TRBV28 and TRBJ1-2; D is unresolved. The CDR3 totals 11 residues. Trimming pared 6 bases from V and 5 bases from J, leaving 7 bases between. In germline, CDR1 is MDHEN, CDR2 SYDVKM. The CDR3 nucleotides read TGTGCCAGCAGCTCGACTTATGGCTACACCTTC. This translates into CASSSTYGYTF.

CDR3 in DNA: TGCAGCGTTGAAACAGGGTTGGGCACTGAAGCTTTCTTT. It translates to CSVETGLGTEAFF. The chain has TRBV29-1 and TRBJ1-1; D might be TRBD1 (6 bases). The ends were cut back, 2 bases at V and 4 bases at J, with 11 bases in the middle. This CDR3 is 13 amino acids long. Germline CDR1 reads SQVTM; CDR2 reads ANQGSEA.

The rearrangement joins TRBV30 to TRBJ1-5; 7 bases are a match to TRBD1. CDR1 and CDR2 (germline): GTSNPN, SVGIG (reference sequence). J gave up 2 bases and V 0 bases, and 7 bases lay outside the gene matches. This CDR3 region has 16 residues. Here the CDR3 reads CAWSVQGGTGNQPQHF. The CDR3 region has the DNA TGTGCCTGGAGTGTACAAGGGGGGACAGGCAATCAGCCCCAGCATTTT.

The genes are TRBV4-1 and TRBJ2-1; TRBD2 matches at 10 bases. There are 12 residues in the CDR3. V shed 4 bases and J 10 bases; nucleotides not matched to a gene: 1. Germline CDR1 reads MGHRA; CDR2 reads YSYEKL. CDR3 sequence: CASSPLAGEQFF. CDR3 nucleotides: TGCGCCAGCAGCCCACTAGCGGGGGAGCAGTTCTTC.

In this sample, this clone turned up once. The chain uses TRBV19 and TRBJ2-7; 8 bases line up with TRBD2. Germline CDR1 reads LNHDA; CDR2 reads SQIVND (reference sequence). The CDR3 contains 12 residues. After removal of 6 bases from V and 5 bases from J, the junction contained 3 bases not matched to a gene. Written as DNA, the CDR3 is TGTGCCAGTAGCACGGGAGGGAACGAGCAGTACTTC. It is translated as CASSTGGNEQYF.

This chain joins TRBV5-6 and TRBJ2-1; 7 bases agree with TRBD1. The junction had 10 bases not matched to a gene; V was cut back by 0 bases and J by 7 bases. This CDR3 contains 16 residues. In germline, CDR1 is SGHDT, CDR2 YYEEEE. CDR3: CASSLAGAGGSNEQFF. In DNA, the CDR3 is TGTGCCAGCAGCTTGGCCGGGGCAGGGGGAAGTAATGAGCAGTTCTTC.

The genes are TRBV6-1 and TRBJ2-7; TRBD1 agrees at 10 bases. There are 16 residues in the CDR3. Trimming took 0 bases from V and 2 from J; bases not matched to a gene: 4. Germline V gene sequence: CDR1 MNHNS, CDR2 SASEGT. This chain's CDR3 is CASSEAWDRGAYEQYF. CDR3 nucleotide sequence: TGTGCCAGCAGTGAAGCGTGGGACAGGGGAGCCTACGAGCAGTACTTC.

The chain carries TRBV14 and TRBJ2-1; 12 bases fit TRBD2. Trimming removed 5 bases from V and 9 bases from J; junction bases left unmatched: 11. The CDR3 extends over 16 amino acids. The V gene's germline CDR1 is SGHDN and CDR2 FVKESK. CDR3 sequence (DNA): TGTGCCAGCAGCGGGCTAGCGGGAGGGCCTCGGGGTGAGCAGTTCTTC. Encoded protein: CASSGLAGGPRGEQFF.

This clone appeared a few times. The chain is built from TRBV5-4 and TRBJ1-3; D not certain. V lost 0 bases and J 7 bases, leaving 5 bases between the germline ends. Per germline, CDR1 SGHNT and CDR2 YYREEE (reference sequence). This CDR3 has 12 amino acids. The CDR3 sequence: CASSLDLNTIYF. In DNA, the CDR3 is TGTGCCAGCAGCTTGGATCTTAACACCATATATTTT.

This clone has only a few counts. The chain combines TRBV6-6 with TRBJ1-3, with unresolved D. The length of the CDR3 is 15 residues. CDR1 and CDR2 (germline): MNHNY, SVGAGI (reference sequence). Deletions cut 4 bases from V and 0 bases from J, with 10 bases between. CDR3 in amino acids: CASSLTDTSGNTIYF. The CDR3 nucleotides read TGTGCCAGCAGTTTAACAGATACCTCTGGAAACACCATATATTTT.

This clone came up once. The chain has TRBV29-1 and TRBJ1-2, with D possibly TRBD1 on 5 matching bases. The CDR3 is 16 amino acids. The V gene's germline CDR1 is SQVTM and CDR2 ANQGSEA. V was shortened by 1 base and J by 8 bases, with 23 bases between the two germline ends. The CDR3: CSVEGNGRDRTEGYTF. Here the CDR3 DNA reads TGCAGCGTTGAAGGAAATGGCAGGGATCGGACGGAAGGCTACACCTTC.

The rearrangement links TRBV27 to TRBJ1-4; D remains ambiguous. This CDR3 is 13 amino acids long. The ends were cut back, 5 bases at V and 5 bases at J, with 9 bases in the middle. Germline assignment: CDR1 MNHEY and CDR2 SMNVEV (reference sequence). In DNA, the CDR3 is TGTGCCAGCAGTCCCAGTACCAATGAAAAACTGTTTTTT. Encoded protein: CASSPSTNEKLFF. The full variable domain, completed using reference TRBV27 and TRBJ1-4, is EAQVTQNPRYLITVTGKKLTVTCSQNMNHEYMSWYRQDPGLGLRQIYYSMNVEVTDKGDVPEGYKVSRKEKRNFPLILESPSPNQTSLYFCASSPSTNEKLFFGSGTQLSVL.

The chain is built from TRBV6-5 and TRBJ2-7, with TRBD2 identical over 10 bases. Germline-derived CDR1 and CDR2 are MNHEY and SVGAGI. CDR3 length: 15 amino acids. V gave up 2 bases and J gave up 2 bases; unmatched junction bases: 3. CDR3: CASSYRLAGPYEQYV. The CDR3 DNA follows: TGTGCCAGCAGTTACAGACTAGCGGGTCCCTACGAGCAGTACGTC.

This chain uses TRBV4-1 with TRBJ2-1, with D perhaps TRBD1 (6 bases). The CDR3 covers 13 residues. Trimming shortened V by 1 base and J by 10 bases, and 11 bases separated the two germline ends. CDR1 and CDR2 (germline): MGHRA, YSYEKL. CDR3 loop: CASSQAGQYEQFF. CDR3 in DNA: TGCGCCAGCAGCCAAGCCGGACAGTACGAGCAGTTCTTC.

This chain links TRBV10-3 with TRBJ1-5; D ambiguous. The CDR3 loop spans 13 amino acids. Germline values: CDR1 ENHRY, CDR2 SYGVKD. The germline V and J ends were trimmed by 7 bases and 5 bases, with 12 bases remaining between them. The CDR3 is CAITADADQPQHF. CDR3 DNA: TGTGCCATCACCGCGGATGCTGATCAGCCCCAGCATTTT.

The chain uses TRBV4-3 and TRBJ1-1; the D gene is possibly TRBD1 (5 bases). Germline CDR1 and CDR2: LGHNA and YSLEER. The CDR3 is 13 residues long. V lost 5 bases and J 1 base, leaving 8 bases between the germline ends. CDR3 DNA: TGCGCCAGCAGCGGACACAAGAACACTGAAGCTTTCTTT. This codes for CASSGHKNTEAFF.

A single count supports this clone. This rearrangement joins TRBV27 to TRBJ1-2; D perhaps matches TRBD1 (5 bases). Trimming cost V 6 bases and J 4 bases, with 15 bases left between them. The CDR3 length is 14 residues. The germline V gene encodes CDR1 MNHEY and CDR2 SMNVEV (reference sequence). The CDR3 DNA sequence: TGTGCCAGCAGGCAGCAGGACACCGGCTATGGCTACACCTTC. Amino acids: CASRQQDTGYGYTF.